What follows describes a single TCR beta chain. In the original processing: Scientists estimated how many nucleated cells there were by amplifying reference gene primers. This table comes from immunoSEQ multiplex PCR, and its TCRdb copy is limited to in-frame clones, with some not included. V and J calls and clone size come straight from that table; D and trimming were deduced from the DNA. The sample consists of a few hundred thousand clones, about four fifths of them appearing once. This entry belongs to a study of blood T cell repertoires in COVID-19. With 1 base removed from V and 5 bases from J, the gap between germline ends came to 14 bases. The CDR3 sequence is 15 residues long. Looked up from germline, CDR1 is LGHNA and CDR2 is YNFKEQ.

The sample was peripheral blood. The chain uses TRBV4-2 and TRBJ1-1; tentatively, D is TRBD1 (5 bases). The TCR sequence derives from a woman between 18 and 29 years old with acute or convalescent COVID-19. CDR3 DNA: TGTGCCAGCAGCCAAGGCGGGTCACGGGGGACTGAAGCTTTCTTT. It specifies CASSQGGSRGTEAFF.